The 28 T cell receptor beta chains presented below share a single source sample, sequenced in a study of T-cell reconstitution after alpha-beta-depleted transplantation in children. The TCRbeta library incorporated unique molecular identifiers. Using its own MiXCR run on the PCR reads, TCRdb lists one record per CDR3 protein. This table holds some 500,000 distinct CDR3 sequences, about 17% found once. Sequences were derived from PBMCs from the stem cell graft donor, sampled from the stem cell graft. The receptors were gathered from a human donor who donated a stem cell graft to a child with acute lymphoblastic leukemia.

The V and J genes are TRBV9 and TRBJ2-1, with D possibly matching TRBD2 (5 bases). Per germline, CDR1 SGDLS and CDR2 YYNGEE. The CDR3 covers 16 residues. Trimming took 0 bases from V and 6 from J, leaving 16 bases between them. Written as DNA, the CDR3 is TGTGCCAGCAGCGTAGATGAGGGAGCTAGAGGCAATGAGCAGTTCTTC. It translates to CASSVDEGARGNEQFF.

The rearrangement joins TRBV5-1 to TRBJ2-5, with D maybe TRBD1 (5 bases). The CDR3 is 13 residues long. The V end was cut by 0 bases, the J end by 5 bases, with 8 bases between. Per germline, CDR1 SGHRS and CDR2 YFSETQ. CDR3 protein: CASSLGRDETQYF. The CDR3 nucleotides read TGCGCCAGCAGCTTGGGCAGGGATGAGACCCAGTACTTC.

This clonotype was seen a handful of times. V usage is TRBV7-9 and J usage is TRBJ2-3; D possibly corresponds to TRBD2 (6 bases). The V end lost 5 bases, the J end lost 1 base, and 13 bases lay between the germline ends. Germline CDR1 SEHNR, CDR2 FQNEAQ (reference sequence). This CDR3 comprises 15 residues. CDR3 coding DNA: TGTGCCAGCAGCGCATGGACTATTGGCACAGATACGCAGTATTTT. This encodes CASSAWTIGTDTQYF.

This clonotype occurred a few times. The chain has TRBV12-3 or TRBV12-4 and TRBJ1-1; 7 bases align to TRBD1. The CDR3 is made up of 14 amino acids. The V and J ends lost 6 bases and 1 base, in that order; junction bases with no gene match: 5. Here the CDR3 reads CASSYGQENTEAFF. The CDR3 DNA reads TGTGCCAGCAGCTATGGACAGGAGAACACTGAAGCTTTCTTT.

This clonotype was seen only a few times. The rearrangement joins TRBV5-1 to TRBJ2-7; 10 bases match TRBD2. The CDR3 is 17 amino acids. The J segment lost 4 bases and the V segment lost 1 base, leaving 11 bases of the junction unmatched. Germline V CDR1 and CDR2: SGHRS, YFSETQ. This CDR3 is CASSLLSSGSRWYEQYF. CDR3 bases: TGCGCCAGCAGCTTGTTGTCTAGCGGGAGTCGTTGGTACGAGCAGTACTTC.

This clonotype was observed a few times. V is TRBV6-5 and J is TRBJ2-7, with D hard to call. This CDR3 has 14 amino acids. The germline gives CDR1 MNHEY, CDR2 SVGAGI. V gave up 2 bases and J gave up 2 bases, with 10 bases separating them. In DNA form, the CDR3 reads TGTGCCAGCAGTTACCGGAGTTTCCCCTACGAGCAGTACTTC. Translating it yields CASSYRSFPYEQYF.

The rearrangement uses TRBV4-1 and TRBJ2-1; 10 bases are shared with TRBD2. Trimming at V came to 0 bases and at J to 3 bases, leaving 8 bases not matched to a gene. In germline, CDR1 is MGHRA, CDR2 YSYEKL. This CDR3 comprises 18 residues. The CDR3 loop reads CASSQDRWTSGSYNEQFF. CDR3 coding DNA: TGCGCCAGCAGCCAAGATCGTTGGACTAGCGGAAGCTACAATGAGCAGTTCTTC.

This chain joins TRBV20-1 and TRBJ2-4; D unresolved. The V and J ends lost 2 bases and 1 base respectively, with 18 bases between them. This CDR3 contains 17 residues. The germline CDR1 and CDR2 sequences are DFQATT and SNEGSKA (reference sequence). CDR3 sequence: CSARWIRLSPAKNIQYF. Written as DNA, the CDR3 is TGCAGTGCTAGATGGATTCGTCTCAGCCCTGCCAAAAACATTCAGTACTTC.

The table lists this clonotype with a few counts. The rearrangement uses TRBV7-9 and TRBJ2-1; 10 positions agree with TRBD1. The ends lost 1 base at V and 2 bases at J; junction bases unmatched: 2. CDR1 and CDR2 from the germline V gene are SEHNR and FQNEAQ (reference sequence). The CDR3 is 16 amino acids. CDR3 DNA sequence: TGTGCCAGCAGCTTAGTAGGACAGGGGGCCTACAATGAGCAGTTCTTC. Translated, it gives CASSLVGQGAYNEQFF.

This clonotype came up a few times. V usage is TRBV25-1 and J usage is TRBJ1-1, with 8 bases that match TRBD1. This CDR3 contains 13 residues. The junction had 5 bases not matched to a gene; V was cut back by 7 bases and J by 4 bases. Germline values: CDR1 MGHDK, CDR2 SYGVNS. CDR3 loop: CASKTGGSTEAFF. CDR3 coding DNA: TGTGCCAGCAAAACAGGGGGTAGCACTGAAGCTTTCTTT.

The chain couples TRBV20-1 to TRBJ2-7, with 7 bases that match TRBD2. In germline, CDR1 is DFQATT, CDR2 SNEGSKA (reference sequence). The length of the CDR3 is 14 residues. V gave up 7 bases and J gave up 2 bases; unmatched junction bases: 11. CDR3 bases: TGCAGTGTGCCCGGGAGCGGGAACCCCTACGAGCAGTACTTC. It encodes CSVPGSGNPYEQYF.

This clonotype was counted many times. CDR3 bases: TGTGCCAGCAGTGAACGGGAGGTGTATAGCGAGCAGTACTTC. As protein: CASSEREVYSEQYF. The chain links TRBV5-8 to TRBJ2-7; the match to TRBD2 covers 7 bases. The CDR3 runs 14 residues. Germline V gene data show CDR1 as SGHTS and CDR2 as YDEGEE. The junction had 11 bases not matched to a gene; V was cut back by 5 bases and J by 6 bases.

This clonotype was seen a few times. The V call is TRBV7-9, the J call TRBJ1-1, with D unresolved. CDR3 length: 12 amino acids. CDR1 is SEHNR, CDR2 FQNEAQ, per germline (reference sequence). V lost 2 bases and J 7 bases, leaving 8 bases between the germline ends. For the CDR3, the DNA is TGTGCCAGCAGCTTAAATGCGGGTGAAGCTTTCTTT. Its protein is CASSLNAGEAFF. Using reference TRBV7-9 and TRBJ1-1 for the parts outside the CDR3, the full variable domain is DTGVSQNPRHKITKRGQNVTFRCDPISEHNRLYWYRQTLGQGPEFLTYFQNEAQLEKSRLLSDRFSAERPKGSFSTLEIQRTEQGDSAMYLCASSLNAGEAFFGQGTRLTVV.

There are a few counts of this clonotype. The chain is built from TRBV20-1 and TRBJ2-3; 9 positions agree with TRBD2. The junction had 12 bases not matched to a gene; V was cut back by 6 bases and J by 2 bases. Germline V CDR1 and CDR2: DFQATT, SNEGSKA (reference sequence). This CDR3 region has 16 residues. As DNA, the CDR3 is TGCAGTGCGCCGCTATTAGCGGGAGATATCACAGATACGCAGTATTTT. Protein product: CSAPLLAGDITDTQYF.

The table lists this clonotype with many counts. This chain uses TRBV6-2 or TRBV6-3 with TRBJ2-1; D possibly matches TRBD1 or TRBD2 (6 bases each). The germline gives CDR1 MNHEY, CDR2 SVGEGT. Trimming took 8 bases from V and 9 from J, leaving 20 bases between them. This CDR3 is built from 14 residues. The CDR3 region has the DNA TGTGCCAGCTTCAAGACAGGTCACGGGGGTGAGCAGTTCTTC. This codes for CASFKTGHGGEQFF.

This clonotype was counted a few times. V and J are TRBV4-2 and TRBJ2-3, with D perhaps being TRBD1 or TRBD2 (5 bases each). The V gene's germline CDR1 is LGHNA and CDR2 YNFKEQ. V was shortened by 0 bases and J by 8 bases, with 9 bases between the two germline ends. This CDR3 region has 13 residues. The chain's CDR3 is CASSQDEGPTQYF. The CDR3 nucleotides read TGTGCCAGCAGCCAAGATGAGGGGCCTACGCAGTATTTT.

The chain has TRBV10-2 and TRBJ2-7, with 8 bases aligning to TRBD1. Germline lookup yields CDR1 WSHSY and CDR2 SAAADI. CDR3 length: 14 amino acids. With V trimmed by 6 bases and J by 4 bases, 8 bases remained unmatched. The chain's CDR3 is CASRFRDRIYEQYF. DNA for the CDR3: TGCGCCAGCAGGTTCCGGGACAGGATTTACGAGCAGTACTTC.

V is TRBV29-1 and J is TRBJ1-2; D perhaps matches TRBD1 (6 bases). The V end was cut by 3 bases, the J end by 1 base, with 12 bases between. This CDR3 contains 14 residues. Germline CDR1 SQVTM, CDR2 ANQGSEA. CDR3 in amino acids: CSVELDRLNYGYTF. Written as DNA, the CDR3 is TGCAGCGTTGAGTTAGACAGGCTTAACTATGGCTACACCTTC.

The J gene is TRBJ1-1, the V gene TRBV2; the D gene is possibly TRBD1 (5 bases). This CDR3 has 14 residues. Trimming cost V 11 bases and J 3 bases, with 19 bases left between them. Germline V lookup: CDR1 SNHLY, CDR2 FYNNEI. Here the CDR3 reads CAVSGDWRDTEAFF. CDR3 DNA: TGTGCCGTGAGCGGGGACTGGAGAGACACTGAAGCTTTCTTT.

The V gene is TRBV5-4, the J gene TRBJ2-1, with TRBD1 matching 8 bases. Germline CDR1 is SGHNT and CDR2 is YYREEE (reference sequence). V lost 0 bases and J lost 1; bases outside the gene matches: 12. The CDR3 length is 19 residues. This CDR3 reads CASSLVPGQAATSYNEQFF. In nucleotides, the CDR3 is TGTGCCAGCAGCTTGGTCCCGGGACAGGCCGCCACATCCTACAATGAGCAGTTCTTC.

The chain employs TRBV12-3 or TRBV12-4 and TRBJ2-3; 8 nucleotides line up with TRBD2. This CDR3 region has 14 residues. V trimming: 11 bases; J trimming: 6 bases; junction bases outside the gene matches: 13. The CDR3 DNA sequence: TGTGCCTCCGCGACGGGACTAGTGGGGGATACGCAGTATTTT. Its translation: CASATGLVGDTQYF.

V and J are TRBV25-1 and TRBJ2-7; D not resolved. Trimming left V 1 base short and J 6 bases short, with 7 bases between. The CDR3 spans 12 residues. Germline lookup yields CDR1 MGHDK and CDR2 SYGVNS. The CDR3 protein is CASSEWRTEQYF. DNA of the CDR3: TGTGCCAGCAGTGAATGGCGTACCGAGCAGTACTTC.

The V gene is TRBV20-1, the J gene TRBJ2-7, with TRBD2 matching 11 bases. CDR1 is DFQATT, CDR2 SNEGSKA, per germline (reference sequence). There are 15 residues in the CDR3. V lost 2 bases to trimming and J lost 2 bases; unmatched junction nucleotides: 5. The CDR3 region has the DNA TGCAGTGCTAGAAAACTAGCGGGAGACACCTACGAGCAGTACTTC. Its translation is CSARKLAGDTYEQYF.

The CDR3 spells CAISDPGTPNYNEQFF. CDR3 DNA sequence: TGTGCCATCAGTGACCCGGGTACTCCCAATTACAATGAGCAGTTCTTC. This sequence joins TRBV10-3 and TRBJ2-1, with D unresolved. Germline V CDR1 and CDR2: ENHRY, SYGVKD. Trimming stripped 3 bases from V and 4 bases from J, with 16 bases between. The CDR3 spans 16 residues.

The chain combines TRBV5-1 with TRBJ2-7; no clear D. The germline gives CDR1 SGHRS, CDR2 YFSETQ. Trimming left V 5 bases short and J 7 bases short, with 13 bases between. This CDR3 has 12 residues. CDR3 bases: TGCGCCAGCAGTATAGGATCGCGTGAGCAGTACTTC. It yields the protein CASSIGSREQYF.

This clonotype turned up a few times. The V call is TRBV5-6, the J call TRBJ2-2, with D uncertain. The CDR3 sequence is 15 residues long. Germline V gene sequence: CDR1 SGHDT, CDR2 YYEEEE. V gave up 3 bases and J gave up 1 base, with 10 bases separating them. The CDR3: CASSYYERNTGELFF. In DNA form, the CDR3 reads TGTGCCAGCAGCTACTATGAGCGGAACACCGGGGAGCTGTTTTTT. The complete variable domain, with remaining parts taken from reference TRBV5-6 and TRBJ2-2, reads DAGVTQSPTHLIKTRGQQVTLRCSPKSGHDTVSWYQQALGQGPQFIFQYYEEEERQRGNFPDRFSGHQFPNYSSELNVNALLLGDSALYLCASSYYERNTGELFFGEGSRLTVL.

This clonotype has just a few counts. The chain uses TRBV7-8 and TRBJ1-2; 8 bases line up with TRBD1. Germline-derived CDR1 and CDR2 are SGHVS and FQNEAQ. V trimming: 5 bases; J trimming: 8 bases; junction bases outside the gene matches: 4. The CDR3 spans 12 residues. The CDR3 nucleotides read TGTGCCAGCAGCGTGACAGGGGTAGGCTACACCTTC. Amino acids: CASSVTGVGYTF.

This clonotype was detected only a few times. V gene TRBV4-1 combines with J gene TRBJ2-5; 13 nucleotides agree with TRBD2. This CDR3 spans 16 amino acids. Germline assignment: CDR1 MGHRA and CDR2 YSYEKL. Germline trimming cut 4 bases from V and 5 bases from J; bases unmatched to any gene: 7. The CDR3 DNA follows: TGCGCCAGCAGCCCTTTCGGGACTAGCGGGACTGAGACCCAGTACTTC. This encodes CASSPFGTSGTETQYF.